One sample yielded the 2 T cell receptor beta chains listed below, sequenced in a study of blood T cell repertoires in COVID-19. Here immunoSEQ multiplex PCR was the method, and the copy in TCRdb shows in-frame clones only, minus some. The sample yields 95,000 or so clones, 65% to 85% seen once. The sequenced material came from peripheral blood. The receptors here all came from an elderly man with active or convalescent COVID-19.

The V call is TRBV11-2, the J call TRBJ2-3; 14 bases agree with TRBD2. V shed 1 base, J shed 1 base, and the junction held 4 bases outside the gene matches. The CDR3 has 18 residues. Germline CDR1 SGHAT, CDR2 FQNNGV. The DNA of the CDR3 is TGTGCCAGCAGCTTAGTGGCGGGACTAGCGGGGGGCACAGATACGCAGTATTTT. This gives the protein CASSLVAGLAGGTDTQYF.

The chain has TRBV5-5 and TRBJ1-4, with TRBD1 matching 9 bases. J gave up 8 bases and V 3 bases, and 2 bases lay outside the gene matches. CDR3 size: 13 residues. Per germline, CDR1 SGHKS and CDR2 YYEKEE (reference sequence). The CDR3 here is CASSYRGREKLFF. The CDR3 coding sequence is TGTGCCAGCAGCTACAGGGGGCGCGAAAAACTGTTTTTT.